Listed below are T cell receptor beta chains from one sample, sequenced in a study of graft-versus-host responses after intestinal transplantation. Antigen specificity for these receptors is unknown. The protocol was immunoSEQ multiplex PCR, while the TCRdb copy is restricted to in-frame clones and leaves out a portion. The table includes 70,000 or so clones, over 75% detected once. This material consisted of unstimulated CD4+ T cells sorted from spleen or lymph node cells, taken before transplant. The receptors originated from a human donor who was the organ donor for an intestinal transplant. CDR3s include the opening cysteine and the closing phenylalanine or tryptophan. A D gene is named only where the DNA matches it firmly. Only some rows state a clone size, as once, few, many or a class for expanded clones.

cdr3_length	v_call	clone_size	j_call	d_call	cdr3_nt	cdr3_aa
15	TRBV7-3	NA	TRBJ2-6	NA	TGTGCCAGCAGCCTTTACAGCTCTGGGGCCAACGTCCTGACTTTC	CASSLYSSGANVLTF
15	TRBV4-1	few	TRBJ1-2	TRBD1	TGCGCCAGCGGAAGGGACAGCGTACGGAGCTATGGCTACACCTTC	CASGRDSVRSYGYTF
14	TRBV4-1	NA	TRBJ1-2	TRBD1	TGCGCCAGCAGCCAAGATGGACAGGGTTATGGCTACACCTTC	CASSQDGQGYGYTF
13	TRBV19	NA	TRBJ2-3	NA	TGTGCCACCACGGATATCTTTAGGGGTACGCAGTATTTT	CATTDIFRGTQYF
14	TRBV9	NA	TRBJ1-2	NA	TGTGCCAGCAGCGTAGATAACAGCAGAATTGGCTACACCTTC	CASSVDNSRIGYTF
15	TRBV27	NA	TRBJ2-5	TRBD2	TGTGCCAGCAGGGGACTAGCGGGGGGCAAAGAGACCCAGTACTTC	CASRGLAGGKETQYF
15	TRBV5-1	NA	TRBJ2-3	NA	TGCGCCAGCAGCTTTCCTTGGGGGCCGGAAGATACGCAGTATTTT	CASSFPWGPEDTQYF
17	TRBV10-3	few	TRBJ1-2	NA	TGTGCCATCAGTGATGGGGCCGCAGGGTCAACCAACTATGGCTACACCTTC	CAISDGAAGSTNYGYTF
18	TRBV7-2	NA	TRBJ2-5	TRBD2	TGTGCCAGCAGCCTGAGGCCAACTAGCGGGGGACGAAAAGAGACCCAGTACTTC	CASSLRPTSGGRKETQYF
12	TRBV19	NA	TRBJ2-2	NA	TGTGCCAGTACCACGCTCGGCGGGGAGCTGTTTTTT	CASTTLGGELFF
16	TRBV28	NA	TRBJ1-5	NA	TGTGCCAGCAGTCCTCCCGACGGCGCGGGCAATCAGCCCCAGCATTTT	CASSPPDGAGNQPQHF
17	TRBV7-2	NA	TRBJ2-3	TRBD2	TGTGCCAGCAGCTCCTACGGACTAGCGGGGTCGGGAGATACGCAGTATTTT	CASSSYGLAGSGDTQYF
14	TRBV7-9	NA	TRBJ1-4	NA	TGTGCCAGCAGCTTGCAGGGGTCCAATGAAAAACTGTTTTTT	CASSLQGSNEKLFF
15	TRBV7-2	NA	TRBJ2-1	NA	TGTGCCAGCAGCCGGACAGTGAGCTCCTACAATGAGCAGTTCTTC	CASSRTVSSYNEQFF
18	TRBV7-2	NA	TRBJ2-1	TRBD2	TGTGCCAGCAGCTTAATTGGGGGAAGCGGGGGGGTTGGGAATGAGCAGTTCTTC	CASSLIGGSGGVGNEQFF
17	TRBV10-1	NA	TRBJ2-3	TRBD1	TGCGCCAGCAGCAAGCCCGAGGCGGGACAGGGGGCTGATACGCAGTATTTT	CASSKPEAGQGADTQYF
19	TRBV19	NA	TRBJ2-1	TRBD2	TGTGCCAGTAGTAGCTCCCCGGGACTAGCGGGGGCCCGCTACAATGAGCAGTTCTTC	CASSSSPGLAGARYNEQFF
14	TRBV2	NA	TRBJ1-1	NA	TGTGCCAGCAGTCCTACAGGGTGGGGAACTGAAGCTTTCTTT	CASSPTGWGTEAFF
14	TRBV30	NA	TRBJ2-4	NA	TGTGCCTGGAGTGTGCCCATCGGAGCGGACATTCAGTACTTC	CAWSVPIGADIQYF
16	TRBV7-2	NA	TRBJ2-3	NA	TGTGCCAGCAGCTTAGGGAGGGGCACTGGCACAGATACGCAGTATTTT	CASSLGRGTGTDTQYF
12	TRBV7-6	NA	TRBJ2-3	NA	TGTGCCAGCAGCTTAGATGAGAATACGCAGTATTTT	CASSLDENTQYF
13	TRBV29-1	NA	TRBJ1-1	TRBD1	TGCAGCGTGAGACAGGGGAGCGGCACTGAAGCTTTCTTT	CSVRQGSGTEAFF
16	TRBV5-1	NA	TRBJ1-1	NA	TGCGCCAGCAGCTTGGTACGGGGTAAAGGGAACACTGAAGCTTTCTTT	CASSLVRGKGNTEAFF
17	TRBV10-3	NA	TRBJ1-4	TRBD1	TGTGCCATCAGTGAAGGGACAGGGGGCCGTTTAAGTGAAAAACTGTTTTTT	CAISEGTGGRLSEKLFF
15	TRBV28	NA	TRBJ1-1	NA	TGTGCCAGCAGCCCCGGAGGGATGGTGGGCACTGAAGCTTTCTTT	CASSPGGMVGTEAFF
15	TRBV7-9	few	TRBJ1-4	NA	TGTGCCAGCAGCTTAGCGGGAGGGGATAATGAAAAACTGTTTTTT	CASSLAGGDNEKLFF
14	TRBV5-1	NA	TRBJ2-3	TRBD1	TGCGCCAGCAGCTTGGCCGGGACAGGGGTTACGCAGTATTTT	CASSLAGTGVTQYF
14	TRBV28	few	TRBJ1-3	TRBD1	TGTGCCAGCAACCAGGACAGGGTTGGAAACACCATATATTTT	CASNQDRVGNTIYF
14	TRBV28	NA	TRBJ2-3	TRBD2	TGTGCCAGCAGCCTAGCGGGGGGCGCAGATACGCAGTATTTT	CASSLAGGADTQYF
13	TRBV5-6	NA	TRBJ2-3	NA	TGTGCCAGCAGCTCCCAGGGCACAGATACGCAGTATTTT	CASSSQGTDTQYF
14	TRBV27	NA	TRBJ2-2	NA	TGTGCCAGCAGCTCAGACTTCTACACCGGGGAGCTGTTTTTT	CASSSDFYTGELFF
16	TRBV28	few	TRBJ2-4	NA	TGTGCCAGCAGCGGACACGTTGGATGGCCCAAAAACATTCAGTACTTC	CASSGHVGWPKNIQYF
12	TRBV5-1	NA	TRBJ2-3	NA	TGCGCCAGCAGCCCGAGCACAGATACGCAGTATTTT	CASSPSTDTQYF
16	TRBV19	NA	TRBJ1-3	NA	TGTGCCAGTAGTATACCTACACTCGGGTCTGGAAACACCATATATTTT	CASSIPTLGSGNTIYF